The clone carrying this TCR beta chain was observed a single time. TCRdb keeps only in-frame clones here, not all; method: immunoSEQ multiplex PCR. The data contain about 160,000 clones, 85% of them singletons. The data are from a study of blood T cell repertoires in COVID-19. On the study more broadly: Both acute and convalescent COVID-19 samples were obtained from the United States, Italy and Spain. The analysed material was cDNA or gDNA that came from T cells, B-cell-depleted T cells, or PBMCs.

Sequences were obtained from peripheral blood. This TCR was recovered from a human donor with acute or convalescent COVID-19. The donor label of this sample is uncertain.

CDR3 sequence (DNA): TGTGCCAGCAGTTACTACGGGACTAGCGGGACCTACAATGAGCAGTTCTTC. It translates to CASSYYGTSGTYNEQFF. The genes are TRBV6-2 or TRBV6-3 and TRBJ2-1, with 13 bases aligning to TRBD2. CDR1 and CDR2 (germline): MNHEY, SVGEGT. V shed 1 base and J 2 bases; nucleotides not matched to a gene: 2. The CDR3 extends over 17 amino acids.